These 20 T cell receptor beta chains originate from one sample sequenced in a study of regulatory T cells in long-lasting Graves disease (dated by TCRdb to the early 2020s). Interpreted using the paper, the time point label stands for: newly diagnosed GD, antithyroid drugs for less than 3 months. RNA was extracted from PBMCs in TRIzol for both TCR sequencing and RNA sequencing. The protocol used for the library was multiplex PCR. The run used an Illumina HiSeq 4000. To build TCR beta libraries, CDR3 regions were amplified by Arm-PCR using iRepertoire HTBI primers. The raw public reads went through TCRdb reprocessing: fastp at Q25, MiXCR clone calling, in-frame beta chains kept. Every distinct CDR3 protein forms one entry, paired with its most common genes and DNA. In this sample the table shows about 420,000 distinct CDR3 sequences, roughly 17% of which occur a single time. The ten biggest clones cover 23% of the sample.

This sample also appeared in a second study, on T cells in Graves' hyperthyroidism and ophthalmopathy.

Sequenced material: peripheral blood mononuclear cells (PBMCs), taken at new diagnosis, from a patient treated with antithyroid drugs. Every receptor here comes from a woman aged 18-29 years with Graves disease. Donor details come from another sample of the same person, matched by shared clones.

This clonotype has at least ten counts. This chain joins TRBV3-1 and TRBJ2-7, with D uncertain. V was cut by 4 bases and J by 2 bases, with 15 bases left in between. The V gene's germline CDR1 is LGHDT and CDR2 YNNKEL (reference sequence). The CDR3 runs to 15 residues. CDR3 DNA sequence: TGTGCCAGCAGCCGCGATGAGACGGTTACCTACGAGCAGTACTTC. Its protein is CASSRDETVTYEQYF.

The chain links TRBV6-9 to TRBJ2-1, with 9 bases lining up with TRBD2. The ends lost 3 bases at V and 7 bases at J; junction bases unmatched: 19. Per germline, CDR1 MNHGY and CDR2 SVAAGI. This CDR3 has 19 residues. The CDR3 loop reads CASSYFSGSVSGSGNEQFF. The CDR3 DNA reads TGTGCCAGCAGTTACTTCTCTGGGTCTGTTAGCGGGAGTGGGAATGAGCAGTTCTTC.

This rearrangement joins TRBV11-2 to TRBJ2-2; 14 nucleotides agree with TRBD2. V lost 6 bases and J lost 6; bases outside the gene matches: 9. This CDR3 is built from 17 residues. Germline lookup yields CDR1 SGHAT and CDR2 FQNNGV. CDR3 in DNA: TGTGCCAGCAGTTTCGGACTAGCGGGAGGATCAGCCGGGGAGCTGTTTTTT. Residues: CASSFGLAGGSAGELFF. Using reference TRBV11-2 and TRBJ2-2 for the parts outside the CDR3, the full variable domain is EAGVAQSPRYKIIEKRQSVAFWCNPISGHATLYWYQQILGQGPKLLIQFQNNGVVDDSQLPKDRFSAERLKGVDSTLKIQPAKLEDSAVYLCASSFGLAGGSAGELFFGEGSRLTVL.

This clonotype was detected ten times or more. V gene TRBV5-1 combines with J gene TRBJ1-5, with D uncertain. Germline assignment: CDR1 SGHRS and CDR2 YFSETQ. The V and J ends lost 0 bases and 4 bases respectively, with 11 bases between them. The CDR3 has 15 residues. The CDR3 DNA is TGCGCCAGCAGCTTGGATGCTACACTGAATCAGCCCCAGCATTTT. Protein: CASSLDATLNQPQHF. Full variable domain (remainder filled in from reference TRBV5-1 and TRBJ1-5): KAGVTQTPRYLIKTRGQQVTLSCSPISGHRSVSWYQQTPGQGLQFLFEYFSETQRNKGNFPGRFSGRQFSNSRSEMNVSTLELGDSALYLCASSLDATLNQPQHFGDGTRLSIL.

This clonotype was observed many times. The rearrangement links TRBV20-1 to TRBJ2-4; perhaps TRBD2 as D (5 bases). With 6 bases removed from V and 3 bases from J, the gap between germline ends came to 12 bases. This CDR3 region has 13 residues. Germline V gives CDR1 DFQATT, CDR2 SNEGSKA (reference sequence). CDR3 region: CSANTGSKNIQYF. CDR3 nucleotide sequence: TGCAGTGCAAATACGGGAAGCAAAAACATTCAGTACTTC.

This clonotype was seen ten or more times. The chain has TRBV29-1 and TRBJ2-7; D not resolved. The CDR3 consists of 13 residues. V was trimmed by 7 bases and J by 3 bases, leaving 16 bases between them. Germline V CDR1 and CDR2: SQVTM, ANQGSEA. The DNA of the CDR3 is TGCAGCGCCTTGGACCCGGGTAACTACGAGCAGTACTTC. Its translation is CSALDPGNYEQYF.

This clonotype was seen a single time. The rearrangement links TRBV20-1 to TRBJ1-5; tentatively, D is TRBD1 (6 bases). There are 14 residues in the CDR3. The V gene's germline CDR1 is DFQATT and CDR2 SNEGSKA (reference sequence). Trimming cost V 3 bases and J 5 bases, with 14 bases left between them. CDR3 protein: CSARSGDIYQPQHF. Here the CDR3 DNA reads TGCAGTGCTAGGAGCGGGGACATCTATCAGCCCCAGCATTTT.

About this clonotype itself: Given a far larger clone just one base away, this is likely a sequencing read error. The chain recombines TRBV7-2 with TRBJ2-3; 13 bases are a match to TRBD2. The closer fit of TRBJ2-7 to the DNA end suggests the J call may be wrong. The CDR3 sequence is 15 residues long. Germline CDR1 and CDR2: SGHTA and FQGNSA. CDR3 nucleotides: TGTGCCAGCAGCTTAGTCAGACTAGCGGGAGGTGAGCAGTACTTC. As protein: CASSLVRLAGGEQYF.

This clonotype was observed many times. The J gene is TRBJ1-2, the V gene TRBV13, with 7 bases lining up with TRBD1. The CDR3 sequence is 13 residues long. With V trimmed by 5 bases and J by 3 bases, 3 bases remained unmatched. Germline V gives CDR1 PRHDT, CDR2 FYEKMQ (reference sequence). In nucleotides, the CDR3 is TGTGCCAGCAGCCCCACAGGGGACTATGGCTACACCTTC. This encodes CASSPTGDYGYTF.

This clonotype was observed a handful of times. V and J are TRBV11-2 and TRBJ2-6; TRBD1 might be the D (7 bases). V lost 2 bases to trimming and J lost 1 base, with 12 bases between them. Germline-derived CDR1 and CDR2 are SGHAT and FQNNGV. The CDR3 sequence is 17 residues long. The CDR3 protein is CASSLLQGGSGANVLTF. Written as DNA, the CDR3 is TGTGCCAGCAGCTTACTCCAGGGGGGTTCTGGGGCCAACGTCCTGACTTTC.

CDR3 DNA: TGTGCCAGCAGTGGGGGACCGGGGGGTCAGCCCCAGCATTTT. Amino acids: CASSGGPGGQPQHF. This rearrangement joins TRBV6-1 to TRBJ1-5, with a tentative D call TRBD1 (5 bases). Germline CDR1 reads MNHNS; CDR2 reads SASEGT. Between the trimmed V and J ends, which lost 4 bases and 6 bases, there was a span of 13 bases. The CDR3 length is 14 residues.

This clonotype was detected only a few times. This chain joins TRBV4-1 and TRBJ2-1; 9 bases match TRBD1. In germline, CDR1 is MGHRA, CDR2 YSYEKL. CDR3 length: 14 residues. V trimming: 3 bases; J trimming: 9 bases; junction bases outside the gene matches: 6. This chain's CDR3 is CASSHRTGESEQFF. The DNA of the CDR3 is TGCGCCAGCAGCCACCGGACAGGGGAGAGTGAGCAGTTCTTC.

V and J are TRBV25-1 and TRBJ2-5, with TRBD1 matching 7 bases. Germline values: CDR1 MGHDK, CDR2 SYGVNS. The CDR3 covers 16 residues. With 6 bases clipped from V and 1 base from J, the junction kept 11 bases outside the gene matches. CDR3 protein: CASREGRDSRQETQYF. The CDR3 coding sequence is TGTGCCAGCAGGGAAGGCCGGGACAGTCGCCAAGAGACCCAGTACTTC.

The J gene is TRBJ2-7, the V gene TRBV18, with TRBD2 matching over 9 bases. V lost 2 bases to trimming and J lost 2 bases; unmatched junction nucleotides: 7. Germline V CDR1 and CDR2: KGHSH, LQKENI. The CDR3 is 16 residues long. CDR3: CASSPNAGGSPYEQYF. The CDR3 DNA is TGTGCCAGCTCACCAAATGCGGGAGGGTCCCCCTACGAGCAGTACTTC. Complete variable domain (other parts from reference TRBV18 and TRBJ2-7): NAGVMQNPRHLVRRRGQEARLRCSPMKGHSHVYWYRQLPEEGLKFMVYLQKENIIDESGMPKERFSAEFPKEGPSILRIQQVVRGDSAAYFCASSPNAGGSPYEQYFGPGTRLTVT.

A single count supports this clonotype. The chain uses TRBV2 and TRBJ1-1, with D tentatively TRBD1 (6 bases). Between the trimmed V and J ends, which lost 4 bases and 5 bases, there was a span of 14 bases. The CDR3 consists of 14 residues. Looked up from germline, CDR1 is SNHLY and CDR2 is FYNNEI. The CDR3 coding sequence is TGTGCCAGCAGTGCCACAGGGCAAGGAACTGAAGCTTTCTTT. This codes for CASSATGQGTEAFF. The full variable domain, its missing parts supplied by reference TRBV2 and TRBJ1-1, is EPEVTQTPSHQVTQMGQEVILRCVPISNHLYFYWYRQILGQKVEFLVSFYNNEISEKSEIFDDQFSVERPDGSNFTLKIRSTKLEDSAMYFCASSATGQGTEAFFGQGTRLTVV.

This clonotype was found a few times. The chain joins TRBV5-6 to TRBJ2-3, with TRBD2 matching over 12 bases. The trim removed 0 bases at V and 4 bases at J, leaving 9 bases unmatched. The CDR3 totals 18 residues. Per germline, CDR1 SGHDT and CDR2 YYEEEE. CDR3 bases: TGTGCCAGCAGCTTGGCCGGACTAGCGGGAAGGCTCGCAGATACGCAGTATTTT. Translated: CASSLAGLAGRLADTQYF.

As concerns this clonotype: The CDR3 end shows no conserved phenylalanine or tryptophan, and so a read error is likely. This chain connects TRBV5-6 to TRBJ1-2; 9 bases agree with TRBD1. V shed 4 bases and J 7 bases; nucleotides not matched to a gene: 8. Per germline, CDR1 SGHDT and CDR2 YYEEEE. The CDR3 covers 14 residues. The CDR3 DNA reads TGTGCCAGCAGCCCGGGACAGGGAACCTTTGGCTACACCCTC. Its protein product is CASSPGQGTFGYTL.

The chain is built from TRBV9 and TRBJ2-5; D unresolved. Trimming took 0 bases from V and 2 from J, leaving 11 bases between them. The CDR3 has 15 amino acids. Germline V gives CDR1 SGDLS, CDR2 YYNGEE. The CDR3 region has the DNA TGTGCCAGCAGCGTAGAGGCGACATCACAAGAGACCCAGTACTTC. It encodes CASSVEATSQETQYF.

This clonotype was counted many times. V and J are TRBV20-1 and TRBJ2-1; 9 nucleotides match TRBD2. With V trimmed by 5 bases and J by 6 bases, 8 bases remained unmatched. The CDR3 consists of 14 residues. Germline CDR1 is DFQATT and CDR2 is SNEGSKA (reference sequence). CDR3: CSASSGTYFNEQFF. CDR3 nucleotide sequence: TGCAGTGCTTCTAGCGGGACGTACTTCAATGAGCAGTTCTTC.

The CDR3 region is CASKTSPRGNTGELFF. The CDR3 DNA follows: TGTGCCAGCAAGACATCACCCCGGGGCAACACCGGGGAGCTGTTTTTT. V is TRBV12-3 or TRBV12-4 and J is TRBJ2-2; the D call may be TRBD1 or TRBD2 (5 bases each). The CDR3 is 16 residues long. V lost 7 bases, J lost 2 bases, and 17 bases lay in between.